This record looks at one T cell receptor (beta chain) sequence and its context. As yet, its antigen is unknown. The RNA usage for each TCR library was 3500 ng of total RNA. For every sample, eight separate reactions were used to make cDNA. TCRdb reprocessed the 5' RACE reads and reports one entry per CDR3 protein, with no DNA. The repertoire table contains about 380,000 distinct CDR3 sequences. The CDR3 extends over 15 amino acids. This sample is part of a study of monozygotic twins with inflammatory bowel disease. Findings and caveats of the study: Differences in immunosuppressive treatment may have been a source of added variability in patient repertoires.

The V gene is TRBV12-3 or TRBV12-4, the J gene TRBJ1-1; the TRBD1 assignment by TCRdb is unverifiable without DNA. The sample comprised blood. The clonotype originates from a human donor with ulcerative colitis or Crohn's disease, or a healthy co-twin of an affected twin (not recorded which). The CDR3 spells CASSAGEILNTEAFF.